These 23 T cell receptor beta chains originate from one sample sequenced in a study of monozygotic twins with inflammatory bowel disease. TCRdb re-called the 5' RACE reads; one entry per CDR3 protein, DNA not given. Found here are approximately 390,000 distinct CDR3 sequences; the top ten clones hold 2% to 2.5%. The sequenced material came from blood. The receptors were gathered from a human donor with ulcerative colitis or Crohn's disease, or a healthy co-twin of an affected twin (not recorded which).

CDR3 residues: CASSSGTGPLRGGYTF. The chain is built from TRBV6-2 or TRBV6-3 and TRBJ1-2; TCRdb's D gene call, TRBD1, goes unchecked for lack of DNA. The CDR3 has 16 residues. The germline V gene encodes CDR1 MNHEY and CDR2 SVGEGT.

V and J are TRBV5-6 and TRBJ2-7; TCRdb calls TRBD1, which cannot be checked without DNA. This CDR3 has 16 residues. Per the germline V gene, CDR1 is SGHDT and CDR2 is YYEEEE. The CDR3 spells CASSAPDRRSSYEQYF.

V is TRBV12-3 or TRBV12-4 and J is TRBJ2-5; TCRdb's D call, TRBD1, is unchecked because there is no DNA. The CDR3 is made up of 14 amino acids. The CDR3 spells CASSPPRVVETQYF.

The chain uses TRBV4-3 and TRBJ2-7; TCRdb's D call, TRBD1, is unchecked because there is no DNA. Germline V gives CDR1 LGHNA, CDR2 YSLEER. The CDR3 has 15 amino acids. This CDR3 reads CASSQGVAAPGEQYF.

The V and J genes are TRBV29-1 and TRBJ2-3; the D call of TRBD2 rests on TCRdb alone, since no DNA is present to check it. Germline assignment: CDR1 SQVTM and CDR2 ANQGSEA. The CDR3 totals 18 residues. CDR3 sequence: CSVTALRLAGESGDTQYF.

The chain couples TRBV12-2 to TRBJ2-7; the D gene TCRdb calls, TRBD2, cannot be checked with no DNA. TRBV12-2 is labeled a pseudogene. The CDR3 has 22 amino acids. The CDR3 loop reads CASRLAPGPGAGVDNPTYEQYF.

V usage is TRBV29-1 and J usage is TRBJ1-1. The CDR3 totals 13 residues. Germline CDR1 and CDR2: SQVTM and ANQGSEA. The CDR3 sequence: CSAYRSANTEAFF. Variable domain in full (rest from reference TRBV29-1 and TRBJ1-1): SAVISQKPSRDICQRGTSLTIQCQVDSQVTMMFWYRQQPGQSLTLIATANQGSEATYESGFVIDKFPISRPNLTFSTLTVSNMSPEDSSIYLCSAYRSANTEAFFGQGTRLTVV.

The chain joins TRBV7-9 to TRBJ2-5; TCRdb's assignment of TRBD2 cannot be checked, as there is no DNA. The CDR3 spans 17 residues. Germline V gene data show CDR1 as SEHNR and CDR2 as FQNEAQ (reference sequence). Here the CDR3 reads CASSPRWPSGPQETQYF.

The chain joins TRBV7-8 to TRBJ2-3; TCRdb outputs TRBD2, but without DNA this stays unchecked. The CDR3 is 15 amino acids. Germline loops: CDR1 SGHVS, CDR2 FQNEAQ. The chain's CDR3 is CASSFGLAGVDTQYF. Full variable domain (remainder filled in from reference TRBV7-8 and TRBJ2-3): GAGVSQSPRYKVAKRGQDVALRCDPISGHVSLFWYQQALGQGPEFLTYFQNEAQLDKSGLPSDRFFAERPEGSVSTLKIQRTQQEDSAVYLCASSFGLAGVDTQYFGPGTRLTVL.

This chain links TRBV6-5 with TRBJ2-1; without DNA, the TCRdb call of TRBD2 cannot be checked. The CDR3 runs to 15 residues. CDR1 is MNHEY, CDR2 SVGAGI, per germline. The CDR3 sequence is CASSYTRGGDNEQFF.

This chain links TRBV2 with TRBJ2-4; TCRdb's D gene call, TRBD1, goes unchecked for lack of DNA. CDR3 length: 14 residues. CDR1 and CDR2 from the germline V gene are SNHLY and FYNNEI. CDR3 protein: CASSGAGAKNIQYF.

CDR3 sequence reads: CASSTGQNTEAFF. The V and J genes are TRBV5-1 and TRBJ1-1; TCRdb outputs TRBD1, but without DNA this stays unchecked. From germline, CDR1 is SGHRS and CDR2 YFSETQ. The CDR3 consists of 13 residues.

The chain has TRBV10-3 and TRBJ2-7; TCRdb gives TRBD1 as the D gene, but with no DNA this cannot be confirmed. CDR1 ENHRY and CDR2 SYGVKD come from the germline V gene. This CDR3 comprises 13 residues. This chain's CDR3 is CAISEGQFYEQYF.

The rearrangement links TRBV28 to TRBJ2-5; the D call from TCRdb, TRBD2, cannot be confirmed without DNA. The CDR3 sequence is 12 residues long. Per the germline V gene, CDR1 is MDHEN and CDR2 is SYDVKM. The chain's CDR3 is CASSLSSGSQYF.

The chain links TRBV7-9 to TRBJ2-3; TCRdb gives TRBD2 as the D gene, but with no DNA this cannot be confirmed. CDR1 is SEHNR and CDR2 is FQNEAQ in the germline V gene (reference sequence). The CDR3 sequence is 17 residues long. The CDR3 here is CASSLLAGDPKGDTQYF.

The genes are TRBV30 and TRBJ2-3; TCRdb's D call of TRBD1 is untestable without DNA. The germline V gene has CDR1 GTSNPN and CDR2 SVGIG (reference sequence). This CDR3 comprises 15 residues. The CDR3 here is CAWTPWGGGTDTQYF.

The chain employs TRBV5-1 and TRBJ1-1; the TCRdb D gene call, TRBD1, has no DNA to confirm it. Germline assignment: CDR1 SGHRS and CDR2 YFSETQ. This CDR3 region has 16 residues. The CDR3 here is CATSLGLGQGFPEAFF.

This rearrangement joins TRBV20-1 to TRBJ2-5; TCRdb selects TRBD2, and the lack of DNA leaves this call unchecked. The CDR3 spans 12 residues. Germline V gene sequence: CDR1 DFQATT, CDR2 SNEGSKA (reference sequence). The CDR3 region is CSASRGGKTQYF.

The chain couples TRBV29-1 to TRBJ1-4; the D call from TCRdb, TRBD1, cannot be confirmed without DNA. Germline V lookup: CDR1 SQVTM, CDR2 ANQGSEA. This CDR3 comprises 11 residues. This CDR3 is CSAASGGKLFF.

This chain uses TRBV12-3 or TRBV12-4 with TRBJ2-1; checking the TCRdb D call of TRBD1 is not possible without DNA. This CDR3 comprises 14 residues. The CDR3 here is CASRVAGGYNEQFF.

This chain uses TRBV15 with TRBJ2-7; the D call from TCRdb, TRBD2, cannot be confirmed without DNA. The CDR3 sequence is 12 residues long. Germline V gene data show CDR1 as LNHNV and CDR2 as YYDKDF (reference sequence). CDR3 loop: CATSSGTSEQYF. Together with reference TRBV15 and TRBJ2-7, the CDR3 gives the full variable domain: DAMVIQNPRYQVTQFGKPVTLSCSQTLNHNVMYWYQQKSSQAPKLLFHYYDKDFNNEADTPDNFQSRRPNTSFCFLDIRSPGLGDTAMYLCATSSGTSEQYFGPGTRLTVT.

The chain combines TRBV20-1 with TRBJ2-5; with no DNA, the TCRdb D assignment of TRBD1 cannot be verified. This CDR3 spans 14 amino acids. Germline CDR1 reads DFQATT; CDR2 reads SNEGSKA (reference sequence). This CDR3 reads CSALDRGGKETQYF.

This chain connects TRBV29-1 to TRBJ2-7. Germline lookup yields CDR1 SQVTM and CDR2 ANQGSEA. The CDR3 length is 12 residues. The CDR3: CSVEVTSYEQYF.